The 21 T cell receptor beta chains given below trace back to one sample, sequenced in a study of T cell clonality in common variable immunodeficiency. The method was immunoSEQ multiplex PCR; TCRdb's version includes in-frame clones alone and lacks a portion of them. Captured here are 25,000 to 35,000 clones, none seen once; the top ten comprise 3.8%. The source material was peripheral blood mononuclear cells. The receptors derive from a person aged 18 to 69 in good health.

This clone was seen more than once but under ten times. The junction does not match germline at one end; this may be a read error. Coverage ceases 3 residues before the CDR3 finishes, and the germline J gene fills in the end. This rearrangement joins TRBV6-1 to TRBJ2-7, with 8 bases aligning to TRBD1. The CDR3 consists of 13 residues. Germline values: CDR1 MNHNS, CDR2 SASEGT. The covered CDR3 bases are TGTGCCAACAGTGGACAGGGTTGGTACGAG. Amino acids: CANSGQGWYE. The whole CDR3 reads CANSGQGWYEQYF.

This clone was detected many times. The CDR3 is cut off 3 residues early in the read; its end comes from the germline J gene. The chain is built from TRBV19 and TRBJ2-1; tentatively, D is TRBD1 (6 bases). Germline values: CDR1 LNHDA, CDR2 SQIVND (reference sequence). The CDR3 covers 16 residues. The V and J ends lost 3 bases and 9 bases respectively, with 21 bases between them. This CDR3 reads CASSMSSAGVPGEQFF. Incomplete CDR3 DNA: TGTGCCAGTAGTATGAGTTCGGCAGGGGTCCCTGGTGAG. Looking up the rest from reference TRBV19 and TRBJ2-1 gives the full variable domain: DGGITQSPKYLFRKEGQNVTLSCEQNLNHDAMYWYRQDPGQGLRLIYYSQIVNDFQKGDIAEGYSVSREKKESFPLTVTSAQKNPTAFYLCASSMSSAGVPGEQFFGPGTRLTVL.

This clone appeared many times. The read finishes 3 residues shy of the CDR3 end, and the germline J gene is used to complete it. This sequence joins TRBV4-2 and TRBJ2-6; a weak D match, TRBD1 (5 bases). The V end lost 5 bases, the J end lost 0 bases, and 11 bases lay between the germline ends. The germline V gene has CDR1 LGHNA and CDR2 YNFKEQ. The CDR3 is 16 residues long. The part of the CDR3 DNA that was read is TGTGCCAGCAGCAGGGGATCGCACTCTGGGGCCAACGTC. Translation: CASSRGSHSGANV. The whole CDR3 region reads CASSRGSHSGANVLTF.

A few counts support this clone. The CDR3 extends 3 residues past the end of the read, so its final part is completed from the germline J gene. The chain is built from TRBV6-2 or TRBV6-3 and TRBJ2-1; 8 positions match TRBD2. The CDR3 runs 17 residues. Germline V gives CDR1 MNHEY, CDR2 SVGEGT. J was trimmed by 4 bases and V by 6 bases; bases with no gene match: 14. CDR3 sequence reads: CASSPTPRGGWYNEQFF. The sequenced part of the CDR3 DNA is TGTGCCAGCAGCCCGACCCCCCGCGGGGGGTGGTACAATGAG.

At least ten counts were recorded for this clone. This CDR3 reads CSARLREPNYGYTF. Incomplete CDR3 DNA: TGCAGTGCTAGACTCAGGGAGCCAAACTATGGC. The V and J genes are TRBV20-1 and TRBJ1-2; tentatively, D is TRBD1 (5 bases). Read coverage stops 3 residues before the CDR3 terminus; the germline J gene supplies the remainder. CDR1 DFQATT and CDR2 SNEGSKA come from the germline V gene (reference sequence). The germline V and J ends were trimmed by 2 bases and 2 bases, with 12 bases remaining between them. The CDR3 is 14 amino acids.

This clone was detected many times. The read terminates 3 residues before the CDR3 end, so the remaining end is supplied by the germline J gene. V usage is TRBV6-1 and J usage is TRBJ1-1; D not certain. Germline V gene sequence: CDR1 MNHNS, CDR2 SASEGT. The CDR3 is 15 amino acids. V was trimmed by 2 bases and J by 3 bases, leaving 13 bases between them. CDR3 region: CASSERLGRYTEAFF. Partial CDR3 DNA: TGTGCCAGCAGTGAAAGGTTGGGCAGATACACTGAA.

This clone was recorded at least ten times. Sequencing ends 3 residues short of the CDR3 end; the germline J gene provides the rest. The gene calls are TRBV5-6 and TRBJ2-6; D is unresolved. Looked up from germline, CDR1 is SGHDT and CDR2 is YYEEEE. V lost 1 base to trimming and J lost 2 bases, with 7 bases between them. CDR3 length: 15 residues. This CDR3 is CASSLINPGANVLTF. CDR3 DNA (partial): TGTGCCAGCAGCTTGATAAATCCTGGGGCCAACGTC. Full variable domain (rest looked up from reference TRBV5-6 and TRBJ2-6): DAGVTQSPTHLIKTRGQQVTLRCSPKSGHDTVSWYQQALGQGPQFIFQYYEEEERQRGNFPDRFSGHQFPNYSSELNVNALLLGDSALYLCASSLINPGANVLTFGAGSRLTVL.

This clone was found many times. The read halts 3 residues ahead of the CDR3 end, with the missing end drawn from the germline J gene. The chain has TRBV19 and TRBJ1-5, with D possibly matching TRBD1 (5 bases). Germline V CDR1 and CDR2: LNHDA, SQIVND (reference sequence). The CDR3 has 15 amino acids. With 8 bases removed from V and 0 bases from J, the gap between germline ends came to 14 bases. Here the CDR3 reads CASRQPGGSNQPQHF. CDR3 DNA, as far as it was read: TGTGCCAGTCGACAGCCGGGAGGTAGCAATCAGCCC.

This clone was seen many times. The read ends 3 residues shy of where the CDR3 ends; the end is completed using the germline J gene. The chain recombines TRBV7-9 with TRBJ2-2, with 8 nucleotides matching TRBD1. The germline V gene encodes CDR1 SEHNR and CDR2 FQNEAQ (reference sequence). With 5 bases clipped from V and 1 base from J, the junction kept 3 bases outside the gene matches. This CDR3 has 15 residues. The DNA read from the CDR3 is TGTGCCAGCAGCAGCAGGGGGCGGAACACCGGGGAG. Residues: CASSSRGRNTGE. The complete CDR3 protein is CASSSRGRNTGELFF. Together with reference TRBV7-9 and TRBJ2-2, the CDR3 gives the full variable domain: DTGVSQNPRHKITKRGQNVTFRCDPISEHNRLYWYRQTLGQGPEFLTYFQNEAQLEKSRLLSDRFSAERPKGSFSTLEIQRTEQGDSAMYLCASSSRGRNTGELFFGEGSRLTVL.

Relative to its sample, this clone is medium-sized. This CDR3 is CAWNLEGVAGDEQFF. CDR3 bases read: TGTGCCTGGAACTTAGAGGGGGTAGCGGGAGATGAG. The chain uses TRBV30 and TRBJ2-1; 9 positions match TRBD2. The read comes to an end 3 residues before the CDR3 does, leaving the germline J gene to fill in the end. The CDR3 has 15 residues. V dropped 4 bases and J dropped 8; count of bases not matched to a gene: 12. Germline CDR1 is GTSNPN and CDR2 is SVGIG (reference sequence).

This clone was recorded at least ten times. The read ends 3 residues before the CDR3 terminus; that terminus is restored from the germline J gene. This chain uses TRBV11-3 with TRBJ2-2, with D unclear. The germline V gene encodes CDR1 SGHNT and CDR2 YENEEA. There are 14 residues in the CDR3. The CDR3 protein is CASSLRHPTAELFF. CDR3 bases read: TGTGCCAGCAGCTTGCGCCACCCTACCGCCGAG.

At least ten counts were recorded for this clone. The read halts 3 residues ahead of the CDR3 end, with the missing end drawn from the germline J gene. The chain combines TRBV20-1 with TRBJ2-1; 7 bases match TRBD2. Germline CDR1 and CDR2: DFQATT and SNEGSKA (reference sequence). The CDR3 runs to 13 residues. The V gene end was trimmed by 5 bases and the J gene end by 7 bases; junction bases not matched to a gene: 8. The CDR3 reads CSAGGRGWNEQFF. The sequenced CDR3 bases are TGCAGTGCTGGAGGGCGGGGGTGGAATGAG.

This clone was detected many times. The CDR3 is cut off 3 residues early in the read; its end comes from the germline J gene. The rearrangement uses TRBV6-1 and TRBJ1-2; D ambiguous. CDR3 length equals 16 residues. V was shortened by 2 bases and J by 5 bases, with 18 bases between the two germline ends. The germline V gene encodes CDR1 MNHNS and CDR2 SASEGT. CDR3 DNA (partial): TGTGCCAGCAGTGAATTTGAGGGTCTGGGTAAATATGGC. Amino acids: CASSEFEGLGKYG. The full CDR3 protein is CASSEFEGLGKYGYTF.

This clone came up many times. The CDR3 sequence is CASSPTVGGELFF. The CDR3 DNA, read in part, is TGTGCCAGCAGCCCTACTGTTGGCGGGGAG. J is TRBJ2-2 and V is TRBV7-2; no firm D call. The read falls 3 residues short of the CDR3 end, and the missing part is taken from the germline J gene. Germline-derived CDR1 and CDR2 are SGHTA and FQGNSA. The CDR3 runs to 13 residues. The V gene lost 5 bases and the J gene lost 7 bases, with 11 bases spanning the gap.

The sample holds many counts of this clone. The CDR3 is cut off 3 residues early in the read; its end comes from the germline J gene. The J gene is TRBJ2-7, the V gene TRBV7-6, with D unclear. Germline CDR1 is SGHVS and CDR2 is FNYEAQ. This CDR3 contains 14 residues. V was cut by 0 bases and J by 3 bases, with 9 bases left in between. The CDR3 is CASSLAPSSYEQYF. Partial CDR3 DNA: TGTGCCAGCAGCTTAGCGCCTAGTAGCTACGAG. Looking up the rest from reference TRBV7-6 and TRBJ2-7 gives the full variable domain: GAGVSQSPRYKVTKRGQDVALRCDPISGHVSLYWYRQALGQGPEFLTYFNYEAQQDKSGLPNDRFSAERPEGSISTLTIQRTEQRDSAMYRCASSLAPSSYEQYFGPGTRLTVT.

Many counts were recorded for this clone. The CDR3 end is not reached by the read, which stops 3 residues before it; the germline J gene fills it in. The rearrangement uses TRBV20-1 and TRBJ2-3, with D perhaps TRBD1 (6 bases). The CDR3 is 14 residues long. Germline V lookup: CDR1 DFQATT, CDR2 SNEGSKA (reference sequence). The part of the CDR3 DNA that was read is TGCAGTGCTCATCAGGGGTATAGCAATCAGCCG. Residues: CSAHQGYSNQP. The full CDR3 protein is CSAHQGYSNQPQYF.

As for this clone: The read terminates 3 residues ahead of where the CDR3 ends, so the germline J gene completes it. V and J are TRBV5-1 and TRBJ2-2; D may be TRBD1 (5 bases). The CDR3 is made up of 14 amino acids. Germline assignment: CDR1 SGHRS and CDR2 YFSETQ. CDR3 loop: CASSLGQLDSPLFF. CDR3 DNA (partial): TGCGCCAGCAGCTTGGGACAGTTAGATTCACCG. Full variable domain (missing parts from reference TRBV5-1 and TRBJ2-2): KAGVTQTPRYLIKTRGQQVTLSCSPISGHRSVSWYQQTPGQGLQFLFEYFSETQRNKGNFPGRFSGRQFSNSRSEMNVSTLELGDSALYLCASSLGQLDSPLFFGEGSRLTVL.

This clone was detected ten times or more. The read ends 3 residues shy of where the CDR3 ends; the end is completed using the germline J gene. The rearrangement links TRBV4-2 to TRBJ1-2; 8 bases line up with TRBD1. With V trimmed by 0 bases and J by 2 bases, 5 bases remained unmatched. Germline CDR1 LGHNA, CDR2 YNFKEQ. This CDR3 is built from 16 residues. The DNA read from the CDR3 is TGTGCCAGCAGCCAAGATATGGCAGGGGGCAACTATGGC. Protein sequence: CASSQDMAGGNYG. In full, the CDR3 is CASSQDMAGGNYGYTF.

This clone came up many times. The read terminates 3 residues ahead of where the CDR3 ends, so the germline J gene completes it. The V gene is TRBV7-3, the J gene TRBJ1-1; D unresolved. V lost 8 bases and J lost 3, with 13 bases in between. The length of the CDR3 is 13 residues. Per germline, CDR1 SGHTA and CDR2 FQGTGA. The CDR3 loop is CASGSGYDTEAFF. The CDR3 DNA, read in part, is TGTGCCAGCGGTTCAGGATACGACACTGAA.

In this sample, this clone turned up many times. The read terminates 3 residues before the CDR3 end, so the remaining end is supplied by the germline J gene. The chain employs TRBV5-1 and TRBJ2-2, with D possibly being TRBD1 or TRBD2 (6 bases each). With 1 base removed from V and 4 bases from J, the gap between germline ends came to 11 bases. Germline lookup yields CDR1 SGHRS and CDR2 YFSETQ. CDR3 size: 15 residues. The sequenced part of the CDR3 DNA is TGCGCCAGCAGCTTGTTACAGGGAGGCACCGGGGAG. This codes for CASSLLQGGTGE. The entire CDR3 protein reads CASSLLQGGTGELFF.

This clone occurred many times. CDR3 DNA, as far as it was read: TGTGCCAGCAGTAGAAGCCTTAACTCAGCGGGCACAGATACG. As protein: CASSRSLNSAGTDT. In full, the CDR3 reads CASSRSLNSAGTDTQYF. V and J are TRBV2 and TRBJ2-3; a possible D gene is TRBD2 (5 bases). The read ends 3 residues early relative to the CDR3; the germline J gene fills the gap. Trimming removed 5 bases at V and 1 base at J, with 19 bases between. The CDR3 has 17 amino acids. Germline values: CDR1 SNHLY, CDR2 FYNNEI.